The 26 T cell receptor beta chains given below trace back to one sample, sequenced in a study of blood T cell repertoires in COVID-19. Generated by immunoSEQ multiplex PCR, the TCRdb table keeps only in-frame clones and is missing some. There are tens of thousands of clones in the sample; approximately 89% occur only once, and around 5% lies in the top ten. Sequencing used peripheral blood. All receptors derive from a woman aged 50 to 65 with active COVID-19.

The genes are TRBV5-1 and TRBJ1-2, with a tentative D call TRBD1 (6 bases). The length of the CDR3 is 13 residues. Per the germline V gene, CDR1 is SGHRS and CDR2 is YFSETQ. The germline V and J ends were trimmed by 4 bases and 8 bases, with 15 bases remaining between them. CDR3 region: CASSASGAGGYTF. CDR3 bases: TGCGCCAGCAGCGCTTCAGGGGCAGGCGGCTACACCTTC.

A remark on this clone: Other DNA sequences in this specimen translate into the identical CDR3. This sequence joins TRBV5-1 and TRBJ1-1; 8 bases fit TRBD1. V dropped 0 bases and J dropped 3; count of bases not matched to a gene: 4. Germline lookup yields CDR1 SGHRS and CDR2 YFSETQ. This CDR3 is 15 amino acids long. The CDR3 is CASSLGTGGYTEAFF. CDR3 coding DNA: TGCGCCAGCAGCTTGGGTACAGGGGGGTACACTGAAGCTTTCTTT.

The chain links TRBV5-1 to TRBJ2-7, with TRBD2 identical over 8 bases. Germline V lookup: CDR1 SGHRS, CDR2 YFSETQ. The CDR3 has 15 residues. With V trimmed by 4 bases and J by 4 bases, 10 bases remained unmatched. The CDR3 nucleotides read TGCGCCAGCAGCCCTAAAGGTAGCGGGAAATACGAGCAGTACTTC. This encodes CASSPKGSGKYEQYF.

Note on this clone: The junction departs from the called germline gene at one end, perhaps through a read error. V gene TRBV7-7 combines with J gene TRBJ2-3; a weak D match, TRBD2 (6 bases). The CDR3 extends over 16 amino acids. The germline CDR1 and CDR2 sequences are SSHAT and FNYEAQ (reference sequence). The CDR3 DNA is TGTGCTAGCAGCTTAGCGGCGGCAGGGAGCACAGATACGCAGTATTTT. This sequence encodes CASSLAAAGSTDTQYF. Based on the CDR3 plus reference TRBV7-7 and TRBJ2-3, the full variable domain is GAGVSQSPRYKVTKRGQDVTLRCDPISSHATLYWYQQALGQGPEFLTYFNYEAQPDKSGLPSDRFSAERPEGSISTLTIQRTEQRDSAMYRCASSLAAAGSTDTQYFGPGTRLTVL.

The chain joins TRBV10-3 to TRBJ2-2, with TRBD1 identical over 7 bases. The germline CDR1 and CDR2 sequences are ENHRY and SYGVKD. The CDR3 totals 13 residues. Losses at the gene ends were 4 bases for V and 7 bases for J; bases not matched to a gene: 3. The DNA of the CDR3 is TGTGCCATCAGTGCCCAGGGGGACGGGGAGCTGTTTTTT. It is translated as CAISAQGDGELFF.

The chain couples TRBV19 to TRBJ2-1; maybe TRBD2 (6 bases). CDR1 is LNHDA and CDR2 is SQIVND in the germline V gene (reference sequence). The CDR3 consists of 15 residues. Trimming stripped 7 bases from V and 3 bases from J, with 16 bases between. The CDR3 spells CASTPAGTRYNEQFF. CDR3 bases: TGTGCCAGTACCCCGGCCGGGACTCGCTACAATGAGCAGTTCTTC.

This chain joins TRBV19 and TRBJ2-7; the D gene is possibly TRBD2 (7 bases). The CDR3 sequence is 13 residues long. Germline CDR1 and CDR2: LNHDA and SQIVND (reference sequence). The V and J ends lost 8 bases and 6 bases respectively, with 17 bases between them. The CDR3 loop is CASSPRGALEQYF. CDR3 bases: TGTGCCAGTTCACCTCGGGGGGCGCTCGAGCAGTACTTC. The full variable domain, rest sourced from reference TRBV19 and TRBJ2-7, is DGGITQSPKYLFRKEGQNVTLSCEQNLNHDAMYWYRQDPGQGLRLIYYSQIVNDFQKGDIAEGYSVSREKKESFPLTVTSAQKNPTAFYLCASSPRGALEQYFGPGTRLTVT.

The chain joins TRBV3-1 (or the pseudogene TRBV3-2) to TRBJ1-4, with 7 bases that match TRBD1. The V gene end was trimmed by 0 bases and the J gene end by 6 bases; junction bases not matched to a gene: 10. CDR3 length equals 17 residues. Germline V gives CDR1 LGHDT, CDR2 YNNKEL (reference sequence). This chain's CDR3 is CASSQELMTGLYEKLFF. The DNA for the CDR3 is TGTGCCAGCAGCCAAGAGCTAATGACAGGGTTGTATGAAAAACTGTTTTTT.

This rearrangement joins TRBV4-1 to TRBJ2-7, with 9 bases aligning to TRBD2. V lost 0 bases, J lost 3 bases, and 3 bases stayed unmatched. The germline gives CDR1 MGHRA, CDR2 YSYEKL. The CDR3 loop spans 15 amino acids. CDR3 loop: CASSQEASGIYEQYF. CDR3 DNA: TGCGCCAGCAGCCAAGAGGCTAGCGGGATCTACGAGCAGTACTTC.

The CDR3 loop reads CASSLRGHTIYF. The CDR3 DNA follows: TGTGCCAGCAGTTTAAGGGGTCACACCATATATTTT. The chain is built from TRBV12-3 or TRBV12-4 and TRBJ1-3; D possibly corresponds to TRBD1 (5 bases). This CDR3 is 12 amino acids long. V was pared by 2 bases and J by 8 bases, with 7 bases between.

The chain combines TRBV14 with TRBJ1-1; unclear D gene. The V gene's germline CDR1 is SGHDN and CDR2 FVKESK. Trimming removed 4 bases from V and 3 bases from J, with 12 bases in between. This CDR3 contains 14 residues. Written as DNA, the CDR3 is TGTGCCAGCAGCCCTCCGGGGAGGGACACTGAAGCTTTCTTT. Residues: CASSPPGRDTEAFF.

The chain employs TRBV5-1 and TRBJ1-1; tentative D call: TRBD1 (6 bases). Germline values: CDR1 SGHRS, CDR2 YFSETQ. Trimming removed 3 bases from V and 2 bases from J, with 11 bases in between. The CDR3 covers 14 residues. Written as DNA, the CDR3 is TGCGCCAGCAGCTGGGGACAATCCAACACTGAAGCTTTCTTT. It is translated as CASSWGQSNTEAFF.

The V and J genes are TRBV28 and TRBJ1-3; D ambiguous. CDR1 and CDR2 from the germline V gene are MDHEN and SYDVKM. This CDR3 has 17 amino acids. Trimming pared 5 bases from V and 0 bases from J, leaving 17 bases between. Written as DNA, the CDR3 is TGTGCCAGCAGTCAGTCAGGCACATACCTCTCTGGAAACACCATATATTTT. Translated: CASSQSGTYLSGNTIYF.

This clone was seen more than once but under ten times. The chain uses TRBV27 and TRBJ2-7, with TRBD1 matching 9 bases. The CDR3 runs to 14 residues. With V trimmed by 4 bases and J by 6 bases, 7 bases remained unmatched. From germline, CDR1 is MNHEY and CDR2 SMNVEV (reference sequence). The CDR3 loop reads CASSSGTGLSEQYF. DNA of the CDR3: TGTGCCAGCAGTTCGGGGACAGGGTTATCCGAGCAGTACTTC.

The chain links TRBV9 to TRBJ2-7, with 12 bases matching TRBD2. The CDR3 spans 15 residues. V gave up 4 bases and J gave up 7 bases; unmatched junction bases: 9. CDR1 and CDR2 from the germline V gene are SGDLS and YYNGEE. The CDR3 sequence: CASSPRLAGEGEQYF. The CDR3 DNA follows: TGTGCCAGCAGCCCCCGACTAGCGGGAGAGGGGGAGCAGTACTTC.

The chain couples TRBV6-5 to TRBJ1-2, with D perhaps matching TRBD1 (5 bases). Trimming removed 7 bases at V and 2 bases at J, with 11 bases between. In germline, CDR1 is MNHEY, CDR2 SVGAGI. The CDR3 has 13 amino acids. CDR3 residues: CASKRDSNYGYTF. CDR3 DNA: TGTGCCAGCAAGAGGGACTCCAACTATGGCTACACCTTC.

The chain carries TRBV27 and TRBJ2-3; TRBD2 matches 9 bases. The CDR3 sequence is 16 residues long. The germline CDR1 and CDR2 sequences are MNHEY and SMNVEV (reference sequence). V gave up 5 bases and J gave up 4 bases; unmatched junction bases: 10. CDR3 amino acids: CASSPYSGRGADTQYF. The CDR3 DNA follows: TGTGCCAGCAGTCCCTATAGCGGGAGAGGGGCAGATACGCAGTATTTT.

V gene TRBV15 combines with J gene TRBJ2-7, with a tentative D call TRBD1 (6 bases). This CDR3 has 15 residues. The V end lost 1 base, the J end lost 1 base, and 11 bases lay between the germline ends. CDR1 is LNHNV and CDR2 is YYDKDF in the germline V gene (reference sequence). CDR3 protein: CATSRGRGPSYEQYF. The CDR3 DNA reads as TGTGCCACCAGCAGAGGCAGGGGACCTTCCTACGAGCAGTACTTC. Full variable domain (missing parts from reference TRBV15 and TRBJ2-7): DAMVIQNPRYQVTQFGKPVTLSCSQTLNHNVMYWYQQKSSQAPKLLFHYYDKDFNNEADTPDNFQSRRPNTSFCFLDIRSPGLGDTAMYLCATSRGRGPSYEQYFGPGTRLTVT.

The gene calls are TRBV9 and TRBJ1-2; D perhaps matches TRBD1 (5 bases). The CDR3 consists of 14 residues. The V end was cut by 0 bases, the J end by 2 bases, with 8 bases between. Per germline, CDR1 SGDLS and CDR2 YYNGEE. The CDR3 DNA reads as TGTGCCAGCAGCGTAGCAGGGTTAAACTATGGCTACACCTTC. This codes for CASSVAGLNYGYTF.

The gene calls are TRBV7-2 and TRBJ1-4, with 8 nucleotides matching TRBD1. The V gene end was trimmed by 3 bases and the J gene end by 5 bases; junction bases not matched to a gene: 2. From germline, CDR1 is SGHTA and CDR2 FQGNSA. This CDR3 region has 14 residues. The CDR3 DNA follows: TGTGCCAGCAGCTTCGGACAGGGCAATGAAAAACTGTTTTTT. Its translation is CASSFGQGNEKLFF.

This rearrangement joins TRBV5-1 to TRBJ2-7; 12 positions agree with TRBD2. The CDR3 extends over 14 amino acids. Unmatched junction bases numbered 4, after V lost 4 bases and J lost 5 bases. Germline-derived CDR1 and CDR2 are SGHRS and YFSETQ. CDR3 sequence: CASSLTSGSNEQYF. CDR3 coding DNA: TGCGCCAGCAGCCTGACTAGCGGGAGTAACGAGCAGTACTTC.

This chain joins TRBV27 and TRBJ2-3; 14 bases align to TRBD2. Germline lookup yields CDR1 MNHEY and CDR2 SMNVEV (reference sequence). V shed 7 bases and J 5 bases; nucleotides not matched to a gene: 5. The CDR3 has 15 residues. The CDR3 protein is CASTETSGRGDTQYF. In DNA, the CDR3 is TGTGCCAGCACCGAGACTAGCGGGAGGGGAGATACGCAGTATTTT.

V gene TRBV9 combines with J gene TRBJ1-5, with 7 bases aligning to TRBD1. The CDR3 contains 14 residues. The V gene end was trimmed by 4 bases and the J gene end by 7 bases; junction bases not matched to a gene: 8. CDR1 SGDLS and CDR2 YYNGEE come from the germline V gene. The chain's CDR3 is CASSTRDSRQPQHF. The CDR3, as DNA: TGTGCCAGCAGCACCCGGGACAGCCGACAGCCCCAGCATTTT. Based on the CDR3 plus reference TRBV9 and TRBJ1-5, the full variable domain is DSGVTQTPKHLITATGQRVTLRCSPRSGDLSVYWYQQSLDQGLQFLIQYYNGEERAKGNILERFSAQQFPDLHSELNLSSLELGDSALYFCASSTRDSRQPQHFGDGTRLSIL.

The gene calls are TRBV5-1 and TRBJ2-7; 8 bases align to TRBD1. J gave up 7 bases and V 4 bases, and 4 bases lay outside the gene matches. The length of the CDR3 is 12 residues. Germline-derived CDR1 and CDR2 are SGHRS and YFSETQ. CDR3 nucleotides: TGCGCCAGCAGCACTACAGGGGGGGAGCAGTACTTC. Its translation is CASSTTGGEQYF.

V is TRBV7-3 and J is TRBJ2-1, with 7 bases aligning to TRBD2. The CDR3 totals 15 residues. Per the germline V gene, CDR1 is SGHTA and CDR2 is FQGTGA. After removal of 5 bases from V and 4 bases from J, the junction contained 8 bases not matched to a gene. CDR3 nucleotides: TGTGCCAGCAGCCTGGTTAGCGGGCTTTACAATGAGCAGTTCTTC. The encoded protein is CASSLVSGLYNEQFF.

The chain combines TRBV24-1 with TRBJ2-3; 7 positions match TRBD2. Trimming removed 2 bases from V and 5 bases from J; junction bases left unmatched: 6. The CDR3 loop spans 15 amino acids. Germline CDR1 and CDR2: KGHDR and SFDVKD. CDR3 nucleotides: TGTGCCACCAGTGATTCCGGACTAGATGGAGATACGCAGTATTTT. This codes for CATSDSGLDGDTQYF.